Sequencing of this T cell receptor (beta chain) was carried out in a study of control samples from healthy donors and cancer patients. Profiled with immunoSEQ multiplex PCR; TCRdb holds only in-frame clones, not every one. The profile shows about 20,000 clones, 88% of them singletons. Per germline, CDR1 MNHEY and CDR2 SMNVEV (reference sequence). The CDR3 is 17 amino acids. J lost 2 bases, V lost 11 bases, and 18 bases had no gene match. This TCR was recovered from a woman in her sixties with head and neck cancer. The sample taken for sequencing was PBMCs. V gene TRBV27 combines with J gene TRBJ2-3, with 8 bases identical to TRBD1. The CDR3 reads CASFSPTGTGDTDTQYF. The CDR3 nucleotides read TGTGCCTCCTTTTCCCCGACCGGGACAGGTGACACAGATACGCAGTATTTT.